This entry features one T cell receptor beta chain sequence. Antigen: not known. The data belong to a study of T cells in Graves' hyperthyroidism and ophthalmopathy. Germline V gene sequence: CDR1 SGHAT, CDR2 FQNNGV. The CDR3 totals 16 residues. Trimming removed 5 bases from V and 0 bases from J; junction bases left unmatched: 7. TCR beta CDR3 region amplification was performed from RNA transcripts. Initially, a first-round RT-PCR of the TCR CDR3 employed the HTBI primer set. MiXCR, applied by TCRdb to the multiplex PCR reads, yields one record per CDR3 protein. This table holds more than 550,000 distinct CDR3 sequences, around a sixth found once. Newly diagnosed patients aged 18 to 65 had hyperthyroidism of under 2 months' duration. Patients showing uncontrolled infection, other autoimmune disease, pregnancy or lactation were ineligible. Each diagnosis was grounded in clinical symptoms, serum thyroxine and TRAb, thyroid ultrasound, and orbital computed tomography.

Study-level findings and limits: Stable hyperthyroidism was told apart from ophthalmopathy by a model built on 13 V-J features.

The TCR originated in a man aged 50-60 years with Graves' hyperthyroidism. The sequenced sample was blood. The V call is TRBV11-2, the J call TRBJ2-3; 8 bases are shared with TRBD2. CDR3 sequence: CASSPSGGRSTDTQYF. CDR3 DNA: TGTGCCAGCAGCCCATCGGGGGGGAGGAGCACAGATACGCAGTATTTT.